The 25 T cell receptor beta chains below were found in one sample sequenced in a study of blood T cell repertoires in COVID-19. This table comes from immunoSEQ multiplex PCR, and its TCRdb copy is limited to in-frame clones, with some not included. This sample carries over 110,000 clones, around 79% of them seen once, and the ten largest clones take 3.5% to 4.5%. Sequences were obtained from peripheral blood. These receptors were taken from a man between 60 and 75 years old with acute or convalescent COVID-19.

The chain links TRBV12-3 or TRBV12-4 to TRBJ2-3, with 8 bases aligning to TRBD1. This CDR3 has 13 amino acids. The ends lost 6 bases at V and 9 bases at J; junction bases unmatched: 8. CDR3 coding DNA: TGTGCCAGCAGAGGACAGGGAGTTTGGACGCAGTATTTT. This encodes CASRGQGVWTQYF.

The chain has TRBV4-3 and TRBJ2-1, with 8 bases fitting TRBD2. Looked up from germline, CDR1 is LGHNA and CDR2 is YSLEER. The CDR3 contains 15 residues. The V and J ends lost 0 bases and 4 bases, in that order; junction bases with no gene match: 2. The CDR3 protein is CASSQDGGRYNEQFF. CDR3 DNA sequence: TGCGCCAGCAGCCAAGATGGCGGGAGGTACAATGAGCAGTTCTTC.

The chain has TRBV19 and TRBJ1-1; D uncertain. The ends were cut back, 3 bases at V and 3 bases at J, with 17 bases in the middle. The CDR3 runs 16 residues. Germline CDR1 LNHDA, CDR2 SQIVND (reference sequence). The CDR3 DNA reads as TGTGCCAGTAGTATCATAGCGGCGAGATTGGACACTGAAGCTTTCTTT. It is translated as CASSIIAARLDTEAFF.

CDR3 sequence reads: CASSFPIAGGADTQYF. As DNA, the CDR3 is TGTGCCAGCAGCTTTCCGATAGCGGGAGGTGCCGATACGCAGTATTTT. The chain links TRBV7-2 to TRBJ2-3, with 10 nucleotides matching TRBD2. With V trimmed by 3 bases and J by 6 bases, 9 bases remained unmatched. Germline V gene data show CDR1 as SGHTA and CDR2 as FQGNSA. The CDR3 loop spans 16 amino acids.

The CDR3 coding sequence is TGTGCCAGTACCAGGGGACCGCCCGGGGAGCTGTTTTTT. This codes for CASTRGPPGELFF. The J gene is TRBJ2-2, the V gene TRBV19, with D possibly being TRBD1 (6 bases). V was cut by 7 bases and J by 6 bases, with 12 bases left in between. CDR1 LNHDA and CDR2 SQIVND come from the germline V gene (reference sequence). CDR3 length: 13 amino acids.

The genes are TRBV13 and TRBJ1-2; no clear D gene. Germline CDR1 PRHDT, CDR2 FYEKMQ (reference sequence). The CDR3 totals 12 residues. The germline V and J ends were trimmed by 4 bases and 8 bases, with 11 bases remaining between them. CDR3 in amino acids: CASSSQIGGYTF. The CDR3 region has the DNA TGTGCCAGCAGCTCCCAGATTGGCGGCTACACCTTC.

The rearrangement uses TRBV6-1 and TRBJ2-5; D is unclear. The ends were cut back, 2 bases at V and 10 bases at J, with 11 bases in the middle. CDR1 is MNHNS, CDR2 SASEGT, per germline. The CDR3 length is 12 residues. This CDR3 is CASSETRTFQYF. In nucleotides, the CDR3 is TGTGCCAGCAGTGAAACCAGAACGTTCCAGTACTTC.

The chain recombines TRBV6-5 with TRBJ2-3, with D tentatively TRBD2 (5 bases). The CDR3 has 15 residues. Trimming left V 6 bases short and J 0 bases short, with 13 bases between. Germline CDR1 reads MNHEY; CDR2 reads SVGAGI. CDR3 protein: CASSRGSPSTDTQYF. CDR3 in DNA: TGTGCCAGCAGCAGAGGGAGTCCTAGCACAGATACGCAGTATTTT.

V and J are TRBV28 and TRBJ1-1, with D hard to call. Germline V lookup: CDR1 MDHEN, CDR2 SYDVKM. Trimming pared 8 bases from V and 0 bases from J, leaving 7 bases between. The CDR3 consists of 12 residues. The CDR3 DNA reads as TGTGCCAGCGGTACGGTGAACACTGAAGCTTTCTTT. It encodes CASGTVNTEAFF.

As to this clone: Given the absence of the conserved phenylalanine or tryptophan at the CDR3 end, a read error is likely. The CDR3 sequence: CASSQRTGGRITEAFS. The CDR3 DNA is TGTGCCAGCAGCCAAAGAACAGGGGGACGGATCACTGAAGCTTTCTCT. The chain employs TRBV4-2 and TRBJ1-1, with 8 bases lining up with TRBD1. This CDR3 comprises 16 residues. V shed 2 bases and J 4 bases; nucleotides not matched to a gene: 9. Germline V CDR1 and CDR2: LGHNA, YNFKEQ.

This clone has only a few counts. The chain carries TRBV27 and TRBJ2-2; D is perhaps TRBD2 (6 bases). Trimming stripped 3 bases from V and 7 bases from J, with 6 bases between. CDR1 is MNHEY, CDR2 SMNVEV, per germline (reference sequence). The CDR3 extends over 12 amino acids. This CDR3 is CASSFGGGELFF. The CDR3 DNA is TGTGCCAGCAGTTTCGGGGGCGGGGAGCTGTTTTTT.

The chain is built from TRBV2 and TRBJ2-7; tentatively, D is TRBD1 (5 bases). This CDR3 has 13 residues. Trimming removed 6 bases from V and 4 bases from J, with 13 bases in between. Germline assignment: CDR1 SNHLY and CDR2 FYNNEI. CDR3 protein: CASSRQGGYEQYF. CDR3 nucleotides: TGTGCCAGCAGCCGGCAGGGTGGGTACGAGCAGTACTTC.

This clone was observed once. The chain employs TRBV5-4 and TRBJ1-2; 8 positions match TRBD1. CDR1 is SGHNT, CDR2 YYREEE, per germline (reference sequence). This CDR3 comprises 15 residues. The V segment lost 0 bases and the J segment 4 bases; nucleotides outside the gene matches: 5. The CDR3 is CASSLGQGRTYGYTF. CDR3 bases: TGTGCCAGCAGCTTGGGACAGGGGAGGACCTATGGCTACACCTTC. Combining the CDR3 with reference TRBV5-4 and TRBJ1-2 gives the whole variable domain ETGVTQSPTHLIKTRGQQVTLRCSSQSGHNTVSWYQQALGQGPQFIFQYYREEENGRGNFPPRFSGLQFPNYSSELNVNALELDDSALYLCASSLGQGRTYGYTFGSGTRLTVV.

CDR3 sequence reads: CASSHPGTSSWELFF. The CDR3 region has the DNA TGTGCCAGCAGCCACCCCGGGACTAGTAGCTGGGAGCTGTTTTTT. The chain carries TRBV4-2 and TRBJ2-2; 8 nucleotides align to TRBD2. Germline V lookup: CDR1 LGHNA, CDR2 YNFKEQ. The CDR3 runs to 15 residues. V was clipped by 3 bases and J by 9 bases; unmatched bases: 9.

This chain connects TRBV7-2 to TRBJ2-1; TRBD1 aligns across 9 bases. With 0 bases clipped from V and 9 bases from J, the junction kept 3 bases outside the gene matches. Germline assignment: CDR1 SGHTA and CDR2 FQGNSA. There are 14 residues in the CDR3. Written as DNA, the CDR3 is TGTGCCAGCAGCTTAGCGATACAGGGGGCTGAGCAGTTCTTC. It is translated as CASSLAIQGAEQFF.

The rearrangement uses TRBV12-3 or TRBV12-4 and TRBJ1-1, with D perhaps matching TRBD1 (6 bases). V lost 7 bases, J lost 2 bases, and 11 bases lay in between. The CDR3 runs to 13 residues. The chain's CDR3 is CASTRTANTEAFF. In DNA form, the CDR3 reads TGTGCCAGCACCAGGACAGCCAACACTGAAGCTTTCTTT.

The chain recombines TRBV13 with TRBJ2-7; TRBD1 agrees at 7 bases. The V gene end was trimmed by 4 bases and the J gene end by 5 bases; junction bases not matched to a gene: 5. The CDR3 has 13 amino acids. CDR1 PRHDT and CDR2 FYEKMQ come from the germline V gene (reference sequence). This CDR3 reads CASSSQGVHEQYF. In nucleotides, the CDR3 is TGTGCCAGCAGCTCGCAGGGGGTCCACGAGCAGTACTTC.

The chain joins TRBV30 to TRBJ1-5, with a weak D call TRBD1 (5 bases). CDR1 is GTSNPN and CDR2 is SVGIG in the germline V gene (reference sequence). The CDR3 runs 12 residues. The germline V and J ends were trimmed by 1 base and 6 bases, with 7 bases remaining between them. CDR3 loop: CAWSEQVQPQHF. CDR3 bases: TGTGCCTGGAGTGAACAGGTTCAGCCCCAGCATTTT.

The rearrangement uses TRBV30 and TRBJ1-1, with D possibly TRBD1 on 5 matching bases. The germline V and J ends were trimmed by 8 bases and 2 bases, with 24 bases remaining between them. Germline-derived CDR1 and CDR2 are GTSNPN and SVGIG (reference sequence). The CDR3 consists of 16 residues. CDR3 protein: CAGTRVFGQGNTEAFF. CDR3 DNA sequence: TGTGCCGGCACCAGGGTTTTTGGGCAGGGTAACACTGAAGCTTTCTTT.

This clone was counted once. The chain combines TRBV6-5 with TRBJ1-1; 7 bases are shared with TRBD1. The CDR3 covers 14 residues. CDR1 is MNHEY, CDR2 SVGAGI, per germline. Germline trimming cut 6 bases from V and 7 bases from J; bases unmatched to any gene: 11. CDR3 protein: CASRGGLIGNEAFF. For the CDR3, the DNA is TGTGCCAGCAGAGGGGGCCTTATTGGAAATGAAGCTTTCTTT.

V is TRBV4-2 and J is TRBJ2-7; tentative D call: TRBD1 (5 bases). The germline gives CDR1 LGHNA, CDR2 YNFKEQ. The CDR3 contains 15 residues. V was cut by 0 bases and J by 4 bases, with 13 bases left in between. The CDR3 protein is CASSQDRTLYYEQYF. CDR3 DNA: TGTGCCAGCAGCCAAGATCGGACACTTTATTACGAGCAGTACTTC.

The chain couples TRBV7-2 to TRBJ2-7; TRBD1 matches 8 bases. V shed 4 bases, J shed 4 bases, and the junction held 3 bases outside the gene matches. There are 13 residues in the CDR3. Germline loops: CDR1 SGHTA, CDR2 FQGNSA. CDR3 loop: CASSSTGGYEQYF. The DNA for the CDR3 is TGTGCCAGCAGCTCCACAGGGGGGTACGAGCAGTACTTC. The whole variable domain, remainder taken from reference TRBV7-2 and TRBJ2-7, is GAGVSQSPSNKVTEKGKDVELRCDPISGHTALYWYRQSLGQGLEFLIYFQGNSAPDKSGLPSDRFSAERTGGSVSTLTIQRTQQEDSAVYLCASSSTGGYEQYFGPGTRLTVT.

The chain uses TRBV2 and TRBJ2-7; 8 nucleotides align to TRBD1. The CDR3 has 13 residues. Germline CDR1 is SNHLY and CDR2 is FYNNEI. The V segment lost 5 bases and the J segment 2 bases; nucleotides outside the gene matches: 2. CDR3 region: CASSQDRAYEQYF. In nucleotides, the CDR3 is TGTGCCAGCAGTCAGGACAGGGCCTACGAGCAGTACTTC.

The rearrangement links TRBV28 to TRBJ2-2; 8 bases align to TRBD2. The CDR3 loop spans 16 amino acids. The germline V gene encodes CDR1 MDHEN and CDR2 SYDVKM. Unmatched junction bases numbered 9, after V lost 5 bases and J lost 4 bases. The CDR3 sequence is CASSVTGTSRTGELFF. The CDR3 DNA reads as TGTGCCAGCAGTGTAACCGGGACTAGTCGCACCGGGGAGCTGTTTTTT. Full variable domain (remainder filled in from reference TRBV28 and TRBJ2-2): DVKVTQSSRYLVKRTGEKVFLECVQDMDHENMFWYRQDPGLGLRLIYFSYDVKMKEKGDIPEGYSVSREKKERFSLILESASTNQTSMYLCASSVTGTSRTGELFFGEGSRLTVL.

The rearrangement uses TRBV7-2 and TRBJ2-7; 7 nucleotides match TRBD2. Trimming took 5 bases from V and 1 from J; bases not matched to a gene: 11. Germline lookup yields CDR1 SGHTA and CDR2 FQGNSA. This CDR3 spans 16 amino acids. DNA for the CDR3: TGTGCCAGCAGCCTAATCGGCGGGAGCTTATCCTACGAGCAGTACTTC. Translated: CASSLIGGSLSYEQYF.